This T cell receptor (beta chain) originates from a study of CD8 T cells in ankylosing spondylitis. Findings of the study overall: Among TCR beta sequences, a motif of eight highly homologous variants appeared characteristic of ankylosing spondylitis blood.

The sample holds many counts of this clonotype. The antigen is unknown. Preparation of TCR beta libraries was done by quantitative 5'-RACE with molecular barcodes. Each CDR3 protein is one row after TCRdb ran MiXCR on the 5' RACE reads. The sample contains hundreds of thousands of distinct CDR3 sequences, roughly 10% of which appear only once. Trimming took 3 bases from V and 9 from J, leaving 12 bases between them. The CDR3 is 12 residues long. Germline lookup yields CDR1 DFQATT and CDR2 SNEGSKA (reference sequence). V gene TRBV20-1 combines with J gene TRBJ2-1; the D gene is possibly TRBD1 (6 bases). The sequence was obtained from a male donor with ankylosing spondylitis. The sequencing sample was made of blood, either unsorted or a sorted T cell fraction (not recorded which). The CDR3 here is CSARGAVREQFF. As DNA, the CDR3 is TGCAGTGCTAGGGGGGCAGTCCGTGAGCAGTTCTTC.